Reported below is one T cell receptor (beta chain). These data are taken from a study of patients and donors after allogeneic stem cell transplantation. TCRdb recomputed calls from the RT-PCR reads with MiXCR, one row per CDR3 protein. In the table there are 800,000 to 1,000,000 distinct CDR3 sequences, around 17% of which are singletons. V was pared by 6 bases and J by 0 bases, with 11 bases between. CDR3 size: 15 residues. This clonotype was obtained from a human donor who was either an allogeneic HSCT recipient or a stem cell or donor lymphocyte infusion donor (not recorded which). It is not recorded whose cells these are; they may come from a transplant donor. The chain links TRBV12-3 or TRBV12-4 to TRBJ2-2; perhaps TRBD2 as D (6 bases). Sequences were obtained from blood, either unsorted or a sorted T cell fraction (not recorded which). The CDR3 reads CASRMRDTNTGELFF. The CDR3, as DNA: TGTGCCAGCAGGATGCGGGATACGAACACCGGGGAGCTGTTTTTT.